These 11 T cell receptor beta chains were sequenced from one sample in a study of T cell responses to AZD1222 COVID-19 vaccine. Sequenced by immunoSEQ multiplex PCR; TCRdb stores in-frame clones only, minus some. The sample comprises 45,000 to 55,000 clones, 65% to 90% of which are singletons, and roughly 6.4% rests with the top ten. This specimen consisted of peripheral blood, obtained 28 days after the second AZD1222 dose. Receptor source: an adult who received the AZD1222 COVID-19 vaccine.

The J gene is TRBJ2-2, the V gene TRBV18, with a possible D match to TRBD1 (5 bases). Trimming removed 2 bases from V and 3 bases from J, with 10 bases in between. This CDR3 is 15 amino acids long. Looked up from germline, CDR1 is KGHSH and CDR2 is LQKENI. The CDR3 nucleotides are TGTGCCAGCTCACCAATAAGGGGCGACACCGGGGAGCTGTTTTTT. It encodes CASSPIRGDTGELFF.

The J gene is TRBJ2-5, the V gene TRBV18; no clear D gene. V shed 0 bases and J shed 2 bases, with 7 bases lying between them. The length of the CDR3 is 14 residues. CDR1 is KGHSH, CDR2 LQKENI, per germline. The CDR3 reads CASSPPDGQETQYF. The DNA for the CDR3 is TGTGCCAGCTCACCACCAGATGGTCAAGAGACCCAGTACTTC.

V usage is TRBV10-1 and J usage is TRBJ2-5, with 9 bases lining up with TRBD2. This CDR3 has 15 residues. Germline CDR1 WNHNN, CDR2 SYGVQD (reference sequence). Trimming at V came to 0 bases and at J to 5 bases, leaving 4 bases not matched to a gene. As DNA, the CDR3 is TGCGCCAGCAGTGAGTCGGCTAGCGGGAAGGAGACCCAGTACTTC. Protein sequence: CASSESASGKETQYF.

V gene TRBV27 combines with J gene TRBJ2-7; 10 bases are shared with TRBD1. V gave up 4 bases and J gave up 4 bases; unmatched junction bases: 10. The CDR3 sequence is 16 residues long. Germline values: CDR1 MNHEY, CDR2 SMNVEV (reference sequence). The CDR3 sequence is CASSSIPGTGVYEQYF. The CDR3 DNA follows: TGTGCCAGCAGTTCTATTCCCGGGACAGGGGTTTACGAGCAGTACTTC.

V usage is TRBV6-1 and J usage is TRBJ2-7; the D call may be TRBD1 or TRBD2 (5 bases each). The V gene's germline CDR1 is MNHNS and CDR2 SASEGT. V lost 3 bases and J lost 2, with 14 bases in between. The CDR3 covers 15 residues. The CDR3 nucleotides are TGTGCCAGCAGTGAGGGGGAGTTACTAACCTACGAGCAGTACTTC. Protein: CASSEGELLTYEQYF.

The V gene is TRBV6-2 or TRBV6-3, the J gene TRBJ2-1; TRBD1 aligns across 11 bases. Germline values: CDR1 MNHEY, CDR2 SVGEGT. V lost 4 bases to trimming and J lost 4 bases; unmatched junction nucleotides: 9. The CDR3 loop spans 17 amino acids. CDR3 sequence (DNA): TGTGCCAGCAGTTGGGCGTCCGGACAGGGGGCTTACAATGAGCAGTTCTTC. Translating it yields CASSWASGQGAYNEQFF.

The chain uses TRBV7-9 and TRBJ2-7; 7 positions agree with TRBD2. Germline loops: CDR1 SEHNR, CDR2 FQNEAQ (reference sequence). This CDR3 region has 16 residues. The junction had 11 bases not matched to a gene; V was cut back by 1 base and J by 5 bases. CDR3 sequence (DNA): TGTGCCAGCAGCTTAGTTTTTGGACTAGGTCCGGACGAGCAGTACTTC. Encoded protein: CASSLVFGLGPDEQYF.

V usage is TRBV6-1 and J usage is TRBJ1-6, with a tentative D call TRBD1 (6 bases). This CDR3 region has 15 residues. Germline V CDR1 and CDR2: MNHNS, SASEGT. V dropped 1 base and J dropped 7 bases, with 11 bases sitting between them. Here the CDR3 reads CASSEVGQLNSPLHF. DNA of the CDR3: TGTGCCAGCAGTGAAGTGGGACAATTAAATTCACCCCTCCACTTT.

The V and J genes are TRBV3-1 (or the pseudogene TRBV3-2) and TRBJ2-3; D not resolved. Trimming removed 4 bases at V and 2 bases at J, with 13 bases between. The CDR3 has 15 residues. Germline V gene sequence: CDR1 LGHDT, CDR2 YNNKEL (reference sequence). The CDR3 loop is CASSPSWSLTDTQYF. The CDR3 DNA reads as TGTGCCAGCAGCCCATCGTGGAGCCTCACAGATACGCAGTATTTT.

The chain uses TRBV2 and TRBJ2-5; TRBD2 agrees at 15 bases. The CDR3 consists of 18 residues. The trim removed 5 bases at V and 0 bases at J, leaving 7 bases unmatched. CDR1 and CDR2 from the germline V gene are SNHLY and FYNNEI. The CDR3 loop reads CASSHSGTSGRNQETQYF. CDR3 bases: TGTGCCAGCAGTCATTCCGGGACTAGCGGGAGGAACCAAGAGACCCAGTACTTC.

This clone was seen a few times. The chain uses TRBV30 and TRBJ2-7; 9 bases match TRBD2. CDR3 size: 14 residues. Looked up from germline, CDR1 is GTSNPN and CDR2 is SVGIG (reference sequence). The V segment lost 0 bases and the J segment 4 bases; nucleotides outside the gene matches: 4. CDR3 region: CAWSVAGGGYEQYF. Written as DNA, the CDR3 is TGTGCCTGGAGTGTAGCGGGAGGTGGGTACGAGCAGTACTTC.